This TCR beta chain was identified in a study of metastatic and nonmetastatic thyroid tumors. Background on the study: Malignant and benign thyroid patients had repertoires compared in peripheral blood and tumor or nodule tissue. Findings of the study overall: It was reportedly found that TCR beta diversity was significantly higher in malignant thyroid tumors than in benign nodules, a difference seen in both blood and tumor samples.

As handled by the study authors: Between-group CDR3 differences, defined by clinicopathological status, yielded a distant-metastasis classifier for papillary thyroid cancer. TCRdb redid the clone calls on the PCR reads using MiXCR. TCRdb, rather than the study authors, made the V and J calls. The sample yields about 12,000 clones, about 33% seen once. The CDR3 totals 13 residues. From germline, CDR1 is MNHNS and CDR2 SASEGT. J was trimmed by 2 bases and V by 8 bases; bases with no gene match: 1. This clone is medium-sized by share. Its antigen is as yet unknown. Patients had received no treatment of any kind before thyroid surgery.

The TCR comes from a female donor with papillary thyroid cancer or a benign thyroid nodule (not recorded which). Some clones in this sample may be carry-over from other donors' samples. Sequencing was done on a sample of tumor tissue. The chain couples TRBV6-1 to TRBJ2-5, with 11 bases lining up with TRBD1. CDR3 nucleotides: TGTGCCAGCCGGGACAGGGGGCAAGAGACCCAGTACTTC. It yields the protein CASRDRGQETQYF.